This note documents a single T cell receptor beta chain sequence. The antigen is unknown. The assay was immunoSEQ multiplex PCR, and TCRdb's table has in-frame clones only and misses some. The table includes 70,000 to 95,000 clones, around 82% detected once. This entry is derived from a study of CD4 T cell repertoires in COVID-19. The study, taken as a whole, reports: SARS-CoV and/or HKU1 spike cultures shared between roughly 6.5 and 28% of SARS-CoV-2 clonotypes. Suggested intraclonal diversification: top SARS-CoV-2-reactive clonotypes appeared in two or three memory subsets.

Mild-to-severe COVID-19 survivors were the donors. No culture step preceded sequencing of the ex vivo isolated memory T cells. The CDR3 runs 17 residues. V shed 3 bases and J shed 1 base, with 13 bases lying between them. Germline CDR1 reads SGHAT; CDR2 reads FQNNGV. This receptor was identified in a human donor who had COVID-19. The rearrangement links TRBV11-2 to TRBJ2-6, with a tentative D call TRBD1 (6 bases). Here the sequenced sample was CD4+ T cells from peripheral blood, taken after recovery from COVID-19. The CDR3 DNA sequence: TGTGCCAGCAGCTTGACAGGCGCCCCATCTGGGGCCAACGTCCTGACTTTC. It codes for CASSLTGAPSGANVLTF.